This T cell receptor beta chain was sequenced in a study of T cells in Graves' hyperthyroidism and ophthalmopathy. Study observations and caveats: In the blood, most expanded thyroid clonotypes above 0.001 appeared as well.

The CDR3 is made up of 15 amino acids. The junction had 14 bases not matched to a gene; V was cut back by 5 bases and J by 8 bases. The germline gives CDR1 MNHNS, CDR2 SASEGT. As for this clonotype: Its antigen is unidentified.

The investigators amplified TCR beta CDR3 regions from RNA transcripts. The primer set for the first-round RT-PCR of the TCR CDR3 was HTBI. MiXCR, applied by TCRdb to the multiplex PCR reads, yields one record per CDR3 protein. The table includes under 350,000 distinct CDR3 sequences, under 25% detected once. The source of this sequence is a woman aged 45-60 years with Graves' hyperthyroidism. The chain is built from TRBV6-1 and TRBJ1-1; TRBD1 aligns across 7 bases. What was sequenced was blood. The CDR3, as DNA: TGTGCCAGCAGTTCCAGACAGGGAGGGGGCGGGGAAGCTTTCTTT. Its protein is CASSSRQGGGGEAFF.